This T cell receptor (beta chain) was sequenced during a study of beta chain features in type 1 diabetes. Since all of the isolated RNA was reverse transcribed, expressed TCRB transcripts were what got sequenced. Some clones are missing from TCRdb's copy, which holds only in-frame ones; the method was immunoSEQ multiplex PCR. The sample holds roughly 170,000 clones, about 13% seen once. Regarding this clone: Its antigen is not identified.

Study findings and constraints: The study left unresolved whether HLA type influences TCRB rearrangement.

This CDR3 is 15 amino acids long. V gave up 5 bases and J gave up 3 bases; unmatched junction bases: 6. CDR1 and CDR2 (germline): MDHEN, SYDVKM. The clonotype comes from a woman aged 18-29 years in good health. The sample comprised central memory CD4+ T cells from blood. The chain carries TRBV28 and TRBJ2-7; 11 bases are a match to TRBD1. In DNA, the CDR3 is TGTGCCAGCAGTAAGGGACAGGGGGGAATCTACGAGCAGTACTTC. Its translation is CASSKGQGGIYEQYF.